The 2 T cell receptor beta chains below all came from one sample that was sequenced in a study of identical twins. MiXCR was run by TCRdb on the 5' RACE reads, yielding one entry per CDR3 protein. This sample yields around 1.7 million distinct CDR3 sequences, of which less than 35% are seen a single time; approximately 0.25% belongs to the top ten. What was sequenced was cord blood. Receptors originate from a newborn girl in good health.

This clonotype was found a few times. V gene TRBV28 combines with J gene TRBJ2-4; 8 bases match TRBD2. The better agreement between TRBJ2-7 and the DNA end casts doubt on the J call. The germline CDR1 and CDR2 sequences are MDHEN and SYDVKM. The CDR3 loop spans 14 amino acids. DNA of the CDR3: TGTGCCAGCAGCCCGGGAGGGAAGATCTACGAGCAGTACTTC. Its translation is CASSPGGKIYEQYF.

This clonotype was recorded only once. V and J are TRBV3-1 and TRBJ2-1; 8 bases agree with TRBD2. TRBJ2-7 matches the DNA end more closely, so the J call is doubtful. The CDR3 length is 19 residues. Germline V lookup: CDR1 LGHDT, CDR2 YNNKEL (reference sequence). CDR3: CASSQDPLTSGSSYNEQYF. In nucleotides, the CDR3 is TGTGCCAGCAGCCAAGATCCCCTTACTAGCGGTAGCTCCTACAATGAGCAGTACTTC.